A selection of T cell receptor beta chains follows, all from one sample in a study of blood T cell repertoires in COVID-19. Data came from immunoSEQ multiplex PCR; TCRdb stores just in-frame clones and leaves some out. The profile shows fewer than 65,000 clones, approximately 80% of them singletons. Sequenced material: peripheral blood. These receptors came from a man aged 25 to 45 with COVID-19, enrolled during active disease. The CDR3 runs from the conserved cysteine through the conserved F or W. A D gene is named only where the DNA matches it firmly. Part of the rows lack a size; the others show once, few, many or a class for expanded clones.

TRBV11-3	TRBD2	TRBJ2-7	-	TGTGCCAGCAGCTTAGAGCGGGGGACGTACGAGCAGTACTTC	CASSLERGTYEQYF
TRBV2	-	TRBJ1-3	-	TGTGCCAGCAGTGAAAGGGGCGGAAACACCATATATTTT	CASSERGGNTIYF
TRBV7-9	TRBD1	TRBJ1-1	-	TGTGCCAGCAGCCCTATGGGACAGTTAGACGGGGCTTTCTTT	CASSPMGQLDGAFF
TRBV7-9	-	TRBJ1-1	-	TGTGCCAGCAGCCAACAGGGCTTAAACACTGAAGCTTTCTTT	CASSQQGLNTEAFF
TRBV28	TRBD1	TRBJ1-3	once	TGTGCCAGCAGTCAGGGACAGAGAAGAAACACCATATATTTT	CASSQGQRRNTIYF
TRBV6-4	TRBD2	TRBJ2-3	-	TGTGCCAGCAGTGTGGAAGCGGGAGTTAGAGATACGCAGTATTTT	CASSVEAGVRDTQYF
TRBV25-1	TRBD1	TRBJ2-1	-	TGTGCCAGCCTGGACAGGGGGGCCTACAATGAGCAGTTCTTC	CASLDRGAYNEQFF
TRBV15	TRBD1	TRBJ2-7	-	TGTGCCACCAGCTCCCGACAGGGGGCTTACGAGCAGTACTTC	CATSSRQGAYEQYF
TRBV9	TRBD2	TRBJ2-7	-	TGTGCCAGCAGCGTAGGATCGAGCGGGAGCTCCTACGAGCAGTACTTC	CASSVGSSGSSYEQYF
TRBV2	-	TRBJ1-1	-	TGTGCCAGCAGTGAAGCGATGGGCCAGGTTGAAGCTTTCTTT	CASSEAMGQVEAFF
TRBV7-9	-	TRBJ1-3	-	TGTGCCAGCAGCTCGCCCGGGATTACCTCTGGAAACACCATATATTTT	CASSSPGITSGNTIYF
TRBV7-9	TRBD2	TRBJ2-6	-	TGTGCCAGCAGCCGAGGACTAGCACTAACCGGGGCCAACGTCCTGACTTTC	CASSRGLALTGANVLTF
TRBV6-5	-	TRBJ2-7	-	TGTGCCAGCAGGGGGACATCTTCCTACGAGCAGTACTTC	CASRGTSSYEQYF
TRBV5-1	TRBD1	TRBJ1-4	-	TGCGCCAGCAGCTTGGCCGACAGGGTAGAACTGTTTTTT	CASSLADRVELFF
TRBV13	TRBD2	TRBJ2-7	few	TGTGCCAGCAGCCCCGAAGGGACTAGCGGGAGGTACGAGCAGTACTTC	CASSPEGTSGRYEQYF
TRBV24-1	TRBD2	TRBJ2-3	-	TGTGCCACCAGTGACCCCGGGACTAGCGGGAGGGACACAGATACGCAGTATTTT	CATSDPGTSGRDTDTQYF
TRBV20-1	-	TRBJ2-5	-	TGCAGTGCTTTCCGGGAGACCCAGTACTTC	CSAFRETQYF
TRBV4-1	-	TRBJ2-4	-	TGCGCCAGCAGCCAAGATAACCGGCAGGGGGGCCACATTCAGTACTTC	CASSQDNRQGGHIQYF
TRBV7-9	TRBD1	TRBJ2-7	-	TGTGCCAGCAGCTCCGGACAGGCGCTGTACTTC	CASSSGQALYF
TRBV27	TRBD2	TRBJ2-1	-	TGTGCCAGCAGGGGATCAGGGACTAGCGGGAGAAATGAGCAGTTCTTC	CASRGSGTSGRNEQFF
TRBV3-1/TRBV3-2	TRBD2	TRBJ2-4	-	TGTGCCAGCAGCCCTCGGGGGGGATTTCAGGACATTCAGTACTTC	CASSPRGGFQDIQYF
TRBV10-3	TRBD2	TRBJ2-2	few	TGTGCCATCAGTGACCCACTAGCGGACTACACCGGGGAGCTGTTTTTT	CAISDPLADYTGELFF
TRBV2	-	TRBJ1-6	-	TGTGCCAGCAGTGGCGCGGAGGAGTCCTATAATTCACCCCTCCACTTT	CASSGAEESYNSPLHF
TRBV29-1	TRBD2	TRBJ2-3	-	TGCAGCGTTGAAAGATGGCGGGAGCCTTCAGATACGCAGTATTTT	CSVERWREPSDTQYF
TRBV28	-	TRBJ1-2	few	TGTGCCAGCAGAGCCGGAGGGAGGGGTTATGGCTACACCTTC	CASRAGGRGYGYTF
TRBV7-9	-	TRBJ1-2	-	TGTGCCAGCAGTCCGAACGGGGACTATGGCTACACCTTC	CASSPNGDYGYTF
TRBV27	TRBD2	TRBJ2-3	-	TGTGCCAGCAGTCTTCAGCGGGAGAGGTATACGCAGTATTTT	CASSLQRERYTQYF
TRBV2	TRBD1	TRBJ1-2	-	TGTGCCAGCACTGAAGGGGACAGGGCTCATGGCTACACCTTC	CASTEGDRAHGYTF
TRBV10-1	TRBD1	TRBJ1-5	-	TGCGCCAGCAGTGACAGGGGGGCTCAGCCCCAGCATTTT	CASSDRGAQPQHF
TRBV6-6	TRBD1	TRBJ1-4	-	TGTGCCAGCAGGCTCGCCACAGGGGGCAATGAAAAACTGTTTTTT	CASRLATGGNEKLFF
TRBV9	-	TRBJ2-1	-	TGTGCCAGCAGCCCTCGCCGGGGGGCTTACAATGAGCAGTTCTTC	CASSPRRGAYNEQFF
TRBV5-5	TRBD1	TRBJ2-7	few	TGTGCCAGCAGGAAGGGACAGGGGGCGGGCGAGCAGTACTTC	CASRKGQGAGEQYF
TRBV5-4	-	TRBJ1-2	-	TGTGCCAGCAGCCTACAGGGCCTGGGAGGCTACACCTTC	CASSLQGLGGYTF
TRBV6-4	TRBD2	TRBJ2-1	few	TGTGCCAGCAGTGAGGGACTAGCGGGCAATGAGCAGTTCTTC	CASSEGLAGNEQFF
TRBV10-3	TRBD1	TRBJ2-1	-	TGTGCCATCAGTGAGTCGGGAATTGACAGGGGTCCCTACAATGAGCAGTTCTTC	CAISESGIDRGPYNEQFF
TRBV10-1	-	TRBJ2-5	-	TGCGCCACCAAAGTCGAGGAGACCCAGTACTTC	CATKVEETQYF
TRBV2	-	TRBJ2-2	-	TGTGCCAGCAGTGTTTTCAGCACCGGGGAGCTGTTTTTT	CASSVFSTGELFF
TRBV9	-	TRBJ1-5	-	TGTGCCAGCAGCCGTAGCACGGGGAGCAATCAGCCCCAGCATTTT	CASSRSTGSNQPQHF
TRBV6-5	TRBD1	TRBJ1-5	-	TGTGCCAGCAGTTGGGACAGGGGGCGTCAGCCCCAGCATTTT	CASSWDRGRQPQHF
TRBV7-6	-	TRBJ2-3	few	TGTGCCAGCAGCCTCAGACTAGTGACGAAAGATACGCAGTATTTT	CASSLRLVTKDTQYF